This T cell receptor (beta chain) comes out of a study of T cells after yellow fever vaccination. Germline V lookup: CDR1 SGHTA, CDR2 FQGNSA. The CDR3 runs 17 residues. The trim removed 1 base at V and 9 bases at J, leaving 6 bases unmatched. TCRdb passed the 5' RACE reads through MiXCR, listing each CDR3 protein once. The sample lists some 560,000 distinct CDR3 sequences, over 15% seen once, with around 15% in the top ten. The material was PBMCs, obtained 15 days after the yellow fever booster vaccination. This clonotype was sampled from a man in his thirties or forties who received the YFV17D yellow fever vaccine. V gene TRBV7-2 combines with J gene TRBJ2-1; 16 nucleotides line up with TRBD2. The CDR3 coding sequence is TGTGCCAGCAGCTTAGGGGGGACTAGCGGGAGGGCGGGTGAGCAGTTCTTC. It encodes CASSLGGTSGRAGEQFF. Supplemented by reference TRBV7-2 and TRBJ2-1, the full variable domain reads GAGVSQSPSNKVTEKGKDVELRCDPISGHTALYWYRQSLGQGLEFLIYFQGNSAPDKSGLPSDRFSAERTGGSVSTLTIQRTQQEDSAVYLCASSLGGTSGRAGEQFFGPGTRLTVL.